These 28 T cell receptor beta chains share one sample of origin, sequenced in a study of blood T cell repertoires in COVID-19 (dated by TCRdb to between 2020 and 2021). The library relied on the immunoSEQ multiplex PCR assay. TCRdb's version of the immuneACCESS table is confined to in-frame rearrangements and falls short of the full clone set. An unresolved V gene accounts for under half of the shortfall where checked; the remainder is of unknown origin. The sample table shows approximately 240,000 clones, and 70% to 85% are seen once. Around 4.1% of the sample is in the top ten clones. The sequenced material came from peripheral blood. These receptors originate from a woman aged 40 to 50 with active or convalescent COVID-19.

This chain joins TRBV4-1 and TRBJ1-4, with 8 bases that match TRBD1. Trimming removed 1 base from V and 3 bases from J; junction bases left unmatched: 1. The CDR3 sequence is 15 residues long. Per the germline V gene, CDR1 is MGHRA and CDR2 is YSYEKL. CDR3 in amino acids: CASSQGQGSNEKLFF. CDR3 DNA sequence: TGCGCCAGCAGCCAAGGACAGGGGTCTAATGAAAAACTGTTTTTT.

V usage is TRBV2 and J usage is TRBJ2-7; 8 positions match TRBD1. V lost 9 bases to trimming and J lost 5 bases; unmatched junction nucleotides: 6. The CDR3 extends over 12 amino acids. Per the germline V gene, CDR1 is SNHLY and CDR2 is FYNNEI. The CDR3 bases are TGTGCCAGTGGACAGGGTATCAACGAGCAGTACGTC. Translation: CASGQGINEQYV.

The chain recombines TRBV28 with TRBJ1-6, with D maybe TRBD1 (5 bases). Trimming pared 6 bases from V and 7 bases from J, leaving 13 bases between. The CDR3 extends over 14 amino acids. Germline V CDR1 and CDR2: MDHEN, SYDVKM. The CDR3 DNA is TGTGCCAGCAGACTTCCGGGGGACAATTCACCCCTCCACTTT. It yields the protein CASRLPGDNSPLHF.

V gene TRBV12-5 combines with J gene TRBJ1-5; the D gene is possibly TRBD1 (6 bases). The CDR3 covers 13 residues. V was pared by 9 bases and J by 1 base, with 10 bases between. Germline CDR1 reads LGHNT; CDR2 reads FRNRAP. The CDR3 DNA is TGTGCTAGCGGCAGGGGCAGCAATCAGCCCCAGCATTTT. It is translated as CASGRGSNQPQHF.

The V and J genes are TRBV2 and TRBJ2-5; D gene uncertain. Germline CDR1 is SNHLY and CDR2 is FYNNEI. This CDR3 has 13 amino acids. The V end lost 2 bases, the J end lost 3 bases, and 7 bases lay between the germline ends. CDR3 in amino acids: CASSESVKETQYF. DNA of the CDR3: TGTGCCAGCAGTGAATCTGTAAAAGAGACCCAGTACTTC.

This clone has a handful of counts. This sequence joins TRBV13 and TRBJ1-2; perhaps TRBD1 as D (6 bases). CDR3 length: 13 residues. V was pared by 4 bases and J by 3 bases, with 9 bases between. The germline V gene has CDR1 PRHDT and CDR2 FYEKMQ (reference sequence). The CDR3 sequence: CASSSRGYYGYTF. In DNA form, the CDR3 reads TGTGCCAGCAGCTCCAGGGGTTACTATGGCTACACCTTC. The full variable domain, rest sourced from reference TRBV13 and TRBJ1-2, is AAGVIQSPRHLIKEKRETATLKCYPIPRHDTVYWYQQGPGQDPQFLISFYEKMQSDKGSIPDRFSAQQFSDYHSELNMSSLELGDSALYFCASSSRGYYGYTFGSGTRLTVV.

This chain links TRBV5-1 with TRBJ1-1, with D unclear. With 0 bases removed from V and 4 bases from J, the gap between germline ends came to 10 bases. From germline, CDR1 is SGHRS and CDR2 YFSETQ. The CDR3 loop spans 14 amino acids. CDR3: CASSLELAGTEAFF. CDR3 in DNA: TGCGCCAGCAGCTTGGAATTGGCGGGCACTGAAGCTTTCTTT.

V and J are TRBV10-3 and TRBJ2-3; 8 nucleotides line up with TRBD1. Germline-derived CDR1 and CDR2 are ENHRY and SYGVKD. This CDR3 has 16 amino acids. Trimming at V came to 3 bases and at J to 4 bases, leaving 9 bases not matched to a gene. In nucleotides, the CDR3 is TGTGCCATCAGTGACCCCGGACAGGGTGTGGCAGATACGCAGTATTTT. It encodes CAISDPGQGVADTQYF.

The V call is TRBV11-1, the J call TRBJ1-2; TRBD1 is a possible D gene (6 bases). Per the germline V gene, CDR1 is SGHAT and CDR2 is FQDESV (reference sequence). Trimming pared 7 bases from V and 4 bases from J, leaving 13 bases between. The CDR3 is 13 residues long. The CDR3 DNA is TGTGCCAGCACGCCTGGGGGGGCCTATGGCTACACCTTC. This gives the protein CASTPGGAYGYTF.

This chain uses TRBV6-6 with TRBJ2-1; D possibly corresponds to TRBD2 (7 bases). CDR3 length: 12 amino acids. V gave up 7 bases and J gave up 7 bases, with 11 bases separating them. From germline, CDR1 is MNHNY and CDR2 SVGAGI (reference sequence). Written as DNA, the CDR3 is TGTGCCAGCAACAGGGAGGGGAATGAGCAGTTCTTC. As protein: CASNREGNEQFF.

V usage is TRBV6-5 and J usage is TRBJ1-3; TRBD1 matches 7 bases. Germline values: CDR1 MNHEY, CDR2 SVGAGI. V lost 7 bases and J lost 8; bases outside the gene matches: 11. The CDR3 length is 14 residues. Here the CDR3 DNA reads TGTGCCAGCAAAAAGCAGGGGGATGCCGACACCATATATTTT. Translating gives CASKKQGDADTIYF.

J is TRBJ2-6 and V is TRBV30, with 10 bases fitting TRBD1. From germline, CDR1 is GTSNPN and CDR2 SVGIG (reference sequence). CDR3 length: 17 amino acids. V was pared by 2 bases and J by 2 bases, with 6 bases of the junction left unmatched. CDR3 DNA: TGTGCCTGGAGTCCCGGGACAGGGGCCGCTGGGGCCAACGTCCTGACTTTC. Translation gives CAWSPGTGAAGANVLTF.

This clone was found a few times. The chain links TRBV28 to TRBJ2-2; TRBD2 is a possible D gene (7 bases). The CDR3 extends over 17 amino acids. V was shortened by 6 bases and J by 4 bases, with 21 bases between the two germline ends. The germline V gene has CDR1 MDHEN and CDR2 SYDVKM. CDR3 nucleotide sequence: TGTGCCAGCAGCTCTCAGGGGCGGGGGCGAGGCACCGGGGAGCTGTTTTTT. Its translation: CASSSQGRGRGTGELFF.

The chain joins TRBV11-2 to TRBJ2-3, with a possible D match to TRBD2 (6 bases). Germline values: CDR1 SGHAT, CDR2 FQNNGV. Trimming stripped 5 bases from V and 2 bases from J, with 17 bases between. This CDR3 has 16 amino acids. The chain's CDR3 is CASSPHRGAITDTQYF. CDR3 nucleotides: TGTGCCAGCAGCCCGCACCGCGGGGCTATCACAGATACGCAGTATTTT.

The rearrangement links TRBV3-1 (or the pseudogene TRBV3-2) to TRBJ1-5; 7 bases map to TRBD1. Unmatched junction bases numbered 3, after V lost 5 bases and J lost 2 bases. Germline loops: CDR1 LGHDT, CDR2 YNNKEL (reference sequence). CDR3 length equals 14 residues. The DNA for the CDR3 is TGTGCCAGCAGCAACAGGGGTGGCAATCAGCCCCAGCATTTT. This codes for CASSNRGGNQPQHF.

The chain employs TRBV30 and TRBJ2-5, with 9 bases identical to TRBD1. CDR3 length: 13 amino acids. J was trimmed by 5 bases and V by 6 bases; bases with no gene match: 7. Germline V CDR1 and CDR2: GTSNPN, SVGIG (reference sequence). CDR3 nucleotide sequence: TGTGCCTGCGGGGACAGGGCCACGGAGACCCAGTACTTC. Translation gives CACGDRATETQYF.

The chain recombines TRBV24-1 with TRBJ2-3, with D unclear. V was trimmed by 3 bases and J by 0 bases, leaving 3 bases between them. CDR3 length equals 13 residues. Per the germline V gene, CDR1 is KGHDR and CDR2 is SFDVKD. CDR3 DNA sequence: TGTGCCACCAGTGATCCTAGCACAGATACGCAGTATTTT. This codes for CATSDPSTDTQYF.

This clone came up once. The V gene is TRBV24-1, the J gene TRBJ1-1; D is perhaps TRBD1 (5 bases). The germline V gene has CDR1 KGHDR and CDR2 SFDVKD. Trimming pared 4 bases from V and 0 bases from J, leaving 23 bases between. The CDR3 sequence is 19 residues long. Written as DNA, the CDR3 is TGTGCCACCAGTGAAGGGCCAAATGGGCAGGGTGTTTTGAACACTGAAGCTTTCTTT. It codes for CATSEGPNGQGVLNTEAFF.

This chain joins TRBV19 and TRBJ1-5; TRBD1 agrees at 8 bases. The length of the CDR3 is 17 residues. V was clipped by 3 bases and J by 5 bases; unmatched bases: 12. Looked up from germline, CDR1 is LNHDA and CDR2 is SQIVND (reference sequence). DNA of the CDR3: TGTGCCAGTAGTATTCTCCCCGGACAGGGCCTATATCAGCCCCAGCATTTT. Amino acids: CASSILPGQGLYQPQHF.

This clone was detected a few times. The chain links TRBV21-1 to TRBJ1-5. TRBV21-1 is given as a pseudogene. The CDR3 length is 18 residues. Here the CDR3 reads CASSKTGGMGIGNQPQHF. CDR3 coding DNA: TGTGCCAGCAGCAAGACTGGGGGGATGGGGATAGGAAATCAGCCCCAGCATTTT.

The rearrangement links TRBV5-1 to TRBJ2-6; weak D call: TRBD1 (5 bases). CDR3 length: 15 residues. The V gene's germline CDR1 is SGHRS and CDR2 YFSETQ. The ends were cut back, 5 bases at V and 0 bases at J, with 9 bases in the middle. CDR3 coding DNA: TGCGCCAGCAGATTTGACAGCTCTGGGGCCAACGTCCTGACTTTC. It codes for CASRFDSSGANVLTF.

This clone has only a few counts. The genes are TRBV10-2 and TRBJ2-7; maybe TRBD2 (6 bases). Germline assignment: CDR1 WSHSY and CDR2 SAAADI. The CDR3 contains 13 residues. Trimming removed 8 bases at V and 4 bases at J, with 15 bases between. The CDR3, as DNA: TGCGCCAGCCGTGCCGAACGGGGGTACGAGCAGTACTTC. Protein: CASRAERGYEQYF.

This clone was found a few times. The sample carries other DNA sequences with the same CDR3. The chain joins TRBV4-2 to TRBJ1-6; D might be TRBD1 (5 bases). Germline CDR1 LGHNA, CDR2 YNFKEQ. CDR3 length: 16 amino acids. Trimming pared 0 bases from V and 10 bases from J, leaving 16 bases between. The CDR3, as DNA: TGTGCCAGCAGCCAAGATTCCAGCAGGGTGCAGTCACCCCTCCACTTT. This codes for CASSQDSSRVQSPLHF.

Notes on this clone: This could be a read error, since a much larger clone is one nucleotide away. The chain uses TRBV6-5 and TRBJ1-1, with D perhaps matching TRBD1 (5 bases). CDR1 and CDR2 from the germline V gene are MNHEY and SVGAGI. The CDR3 length is 13 residues. The ends were cut back, 5 bases at V and 1 base at J, with 8 bases in the middle. The CDR3 spells CASSPTANTEAFF. CDR3 nucleotides: TGTGCCAGCAGTCCGACAGCGAACACTGAAGCTTTCTTT.

The J gene is TRBJ2-7, the V gene TRBV3-1 (or the pseudogene TRBV3-2); D possibly corresponds to TRBD1 (6 bases). Trimming shortened V by 4 bases and J by 7 bases, and 14 bases separated the two germline ends. Germline CDR1 is LGHDT and CDR2 is YNNKEL (reference sequence). CDR3 length equals 13 residues. CDR3 residues: CASSRKQGREQYF. The CDR3 DNA sequence: TGTGCCAGCAGCCGAAAGCAGGGGCGGGAGCAGTACTTC.

This clone was found once. This specimen includes other DNA sequences encoding the same CDR3. This chain links TRBV6-5 with TRBJ2-1, with D unresolved. The CDR3 spans 15 residues. CDR1 is MNHEY, CDR2 SVGAGI, per germline. Trimming removed 2 bases at V and 0 bases at J, with 8 bases between. DNA for the CDR3: TGTGCCAGCAGTTACGGCACCGCCTCCTACAATGAGCAGTTCTTC. As protein: CASSYGTASYNEQFF.

The chain recombines TRBV30 with TRBJ1-6, with D unresolved. The CDR3 loop spans 13 amino acids. From germline, CDR1 is GTSNPN and CDR2 SVGIG (reference sequence). With 4 bases removed from V and 4 bases from J, the gap between germline ends came to 8 bases. CDR3 residues: CAWTGVYNSPLHF. CDR3 DNA: TGTGCCTGGACGGGAGTTTATAATTCACCCCTCCACTTT.

This clone was counted only a few times. The chain uses TRBV7-9 and TRBJ1-5; D may be TRBD1 (6 bases). V gave up 5 bases and J gave up 4 bases, with 21 bases separating them. Germline values: CDR1 SEHNR, CDR2 FQNEAQ (reference sequence). The CDR3 spans 17 residues. Here the CDR3 reads CASSSDGGWGRNQPQHF. CDR3 in DNA: TGTGCCAGCAGCAGCGATGGGGGCTGGGGTCGGAATCAGCCCCAGCATTTT. The whole variable domain, remainder taken from reference TRBV7-9 and TRBJ1-5, is DTGVSQNPRHKITKRGQNVTFRCDPISEHNRLYWYRQTLGQGPEFLTYFQNEAQLEKSRLLSDRFSAERPKGSFSTLEIQRTEQGDSAMYLCASSSDGGWGRNQPQHFGDGTRLSIL.